This T cell receptor (beta chain) is from a study of shared clonotypes between healthy human individuals. In the study overall: Per donor, CD8 memory used one plate, CD8 naive used two, CD4 memory used three and CD4 naive used three.

The deep-level immunoSEQ assay was used. The authors distributed each subset's genomic DNA evenly over several immunoSEQ plates. The protocol was immunoSEQ multiplex PCR, while the TCRdb copy is restricted to in-frame clones and leaves out a portion. The sample yields 1.5 million to 2.5 million clones, roughly 95% seen once. Positive CCR7 selection of CD45RO-negative cells yielded the naive CD8 cells, and terminally differentiated effector memory CD45RA+ cells were excluded. V was clipped by 5 bases and J by 5 bases; unmatched bases: 8. Germline V gene data show CDR1 as LGHNA and CDR2 as YSLEER. This CDR3 contains 14 residues.

The chain couples TRBV4-3 to TRBJ2-7; 8 bases are shared with TRBD2. Sequencing input: naive CD8+ T cells sorted from blood. The TCR comes from a man aged 18-30 years in good health. CDR3 nucleotide sequence: TGCGCCAGCAGCTCATCCCGAGCGGGAGACGAGCAGTACTTC. Its translation is CASSSSRAGDEQYF.